These 3 T cell receptor beta chains originate from one sample sequenced in a study of CD4 and CD8 cells across lung adenocarcinoma regions. A single record per CDR3 protein comes from TCRdb applying MiXCR to the PCR reads. This table holds 7,500 to 10,000 distinct CDR3 sequences, 45% to 60% found once. Sequencing input: CD4+ T cells from the margin of a lung tumor. The receptors stem from a male donor with lung adenocarcinoma. The CD4 and CD8 labels of this study may be unreliable.

This clonotype was counted between two and nine times. The gene calls are TRBV6-1 and TRBJ2-1; TRBD1 matches 7 bases. The end of the DNA fits TRBJ2-5 better, so the J call may be wrong. The CDR3 length is 13 residues. Germline CDR1 and CDR2: MNHNS and SASEGT. CDR3 loop: CASGGTDRQTQYF. The CDR3 region has the DNA TGTGCCAGCGGGGGAACGGACAGGCAGACCCAGTACTTC.

The chain combines TRBV6-5 with TRBJ1-2; D remains unclear. The V end was cut by 6 bases, the J end by 4 bases, with 9 bases between. The CDR3 is made up of 12 amino acids. CDR1 MNHEY and CDR2 SVGAGI come from the germline V gene. CDR3 residues: CASRYGIYGYTF. As DNA, the CDR3 is TGTGCCAGCAGATACGGGATCTATGGCTACACCTTC.

This clonotype is medium-sized within its sample. V is TRBV6-5 and J is TRBJ2-3; D not certain. Germline V gene lookup returns CDR1 MNHEY and CDR2 SVGAGI. The CDR3 is 17 residues long. Trimming took 0 bases from V and 2 from J, leaving 15 bases between them. The CDR3 region is CASSYSRPYSLTDTQYF. The DNA for the CDR3 is TGTGCCAGCAGTTACTCACGCCCCTATTCTCTCACAGATACGCAGTATTTT.